This record concerns one T cell receptor (beta chain) sequence. The antigen is unknown. Tagging with unique molecular identifiers was a feature of the TCR beta cDNA libraries. TCRdb reanalysed the PCR reads using MiXCR and keeps one entry per CDR3 protein. Of hundreds of thousands of distinct CDR3 sequences listed, 25% to 30% are singletons. Germline assignment: CDR1 LGHNA and CDR2 YSLEER. The CDR3 runs 18 residues. V dropped 0 bases and J dropped 2 bases, with 20 bases sitting between them. This record belongs to a study of post-analysis software for immune sequencing data. The study's findings and limits: When patients were compared with controls, four or five TRBV segments were more frequent, TRBV5-6, TRBV5-1 and TRBV20-1 among them. Relative to controls, patients with multiple sclerosis showed significantly lower normalized Chao1 diversity.

V and J are TRBV4-3 and TRBJ2-7; D is unclear. This receptor was identified in a girl aged 5 to 17 with multiple sclerosis. Sample: blood. CDR3 in amino acids: CASSQDPPTLVGAYEQYF. In nucleotides, the CDR3 is TGCGCCAGCAGCCAAGATCCGCCGACATTGGTGGGTGCCTACGAGCAGTACTTC.